These 14 T cell receptor beta chains share one sample of origin, sequenced in a study of blood T cell repertoires in COVID-19. Profiled with immunoSEQ multiplex PCR; TCRdb holds only in-frame clones, not every one. The table has 350,000 or so clones, around 90% seen once. The sample was peripheral blood. These receptors were obtained from a woman aged 60-70 years with COVID-19, enrolled during active disease.

Of note for this clone: Other DNA variants within this sample encode the same CDR3. This chain connects TRBV7-9 to TRBJ1-1, with D maybe TRBD1 (6 bases). The V and J ends lost 2 bases and 0 bases respectively, with 10 bases between them. Germline V gene data show CDR1 as SEHNR and CDR2 as FQNEAQ (reference sequence). This CDR3 comprises 15 residues. The CDR3 DNA follows: TGTGCCAGCAGCTTATTAGGACAGATGAACACTGAAGCTTTCTTT. Translated: CASSLLGQMNTEAFF.

The gene calls are TRBV25-1 and TRBJ1-1, with D perhaps TRBD1 (6 bases). Germline V lookup: CDR1 MGHDK, CDR2 SYGVNS. V shed 4 bases and J shed 1 base, with 13 bases lying between them. The CDR3 runs 15 residues. The CDR3 spells CASSGFGGRNTEAFF. In nucleotides, the CDR3 is TGTGCCAGCAGTGGCTTTGGGGGCCGGAACACTGAAGCTTTCTTT.

This chain links TRBV7-9 with TRBJ2-4; D might be TRBD1 (7 bases). Trimming stripped 5 bases from V and 8 bases from J, with 16 bases between. CDR1 and CDR2 (germline): SEHNR, FQNEAQ (reference sequence). CDR3 length equals 14 residues. This CDR3 reads CASSRRQGGDIQYF. CDR3 bases: TGTGCCAGCAGCCGCAGACAGGGAGGCGACATTCAGTACTTC.

About this clone: Its ends do not fully match the called genes, so a read error is possible. The gene calls are TRBV2 and TRBJ1-4; D is perhaps TRBD1 (5 bases). From germline, CDR1 is SNHLY and CDR2 FYNNEI. There are 17 residues in the CDR3. CDR3 sequence (DNA): TGTGCCAGCAGTGAAAGGGGAATGGCGAATCAGGAATGGAAAACTGTTTTT. This translates into CASSERGMANQEWKTVF.

The V call is TRBV4-1, the J call TRBJ1-6; 7 positions match TRBD1. Germline V gene sequence: CDR1 MGHRA, CDR2 YSYEKL. The CDR3 covers 16 residues. V shed 0 bases, J shed 9 bases, and the junction held 8 bases outside the gene matches. The CDR3 is CASSQDPPTGRSPLHF. The DNA of the CDR3 is TGCGCCAGCAGCCAAGATCCTCCGACAGGGCGTTCACCCCTCCACTTT.

The rearrangement links TRBV2 to TRBJ1-1; D is possibly TRBD1 (6 bases). This CDR3 has 14 amino acids. The V and J ends lost 4 bases and 3 bases respectively, with 12 bases between them. From germline, CDR1 is SNHLY and CDR2 FYNNEI. The CDR3 region is CASSATTGHTEAFF. Here the CDR3 DNA reads TGTGCCAGCAGTGCAACTACAGGGCACACTGAAGCTTTCTTT.

The gene calls are TRBV5-1 and TRBJ2-5; possible D gene TRBD2, 5 bases. This CDR3 is built from 14 residues. CDR1 and CDR2 from the germline V gene are SGHRS and YFSETQ. V lost 2 bases and J lost 2, with 10 bases in between. In DNA, the CDR3 is TGCGCCAGCAGCTTCCGATGGGAGCAAGAGACCCAGTACTTC. Translating gives CASSFRWEQETQYF.

This sequence joins TRBV9 and TRBJ1-4; D unresolved. Trimming left V 4 bases short and J 3 bases short, with 4 bases between. Germline-derived CDR1 and CDR2 are SGDLS and YYNGEE. CDR3 length equals 12 residues. The CDR3 DNA sequence: TGTGCCAGCAGCCCAGCTAATGAAAAACTGTTTTTT. Protein product: CASSPANEKLFF.

This chain uses TRBV19 with TRBJ2-3, with 10 positions matching TRBD1. CDR1 and CDR2 (germline): LNHDA, SQIVND (reference sequence). V lost 7 bases and J lost 5; bases outside the gene matches: 3. CDR3 size: 13 residues. CDR3 DNA: TGTGCCAGTAAGGACAGGGGGGGAGATACGCAGTATTTT. It is translated as CASKDRGGDTQYF.

This clone appeared a few times. V usage is TRBV10-1 and J usage is TRBJ1-1; the D gene is possibly TRBD1 (6 bases). Germline V CDR1 and CDR2: WNHNN, SYGVQD (reference sequence). V was trimmed by 5 bases and J by 6 bases, leaving 13 bases between them. The CDR3 has 13 residues. DNA of the CDR3: TGCGCCAGCAGTACTAACAGGGACCCTGAAGCTTTCTTT. Translating it yields CASSTNRDPEAFF.

The chain has TRBV13 and TRBJ1-2, with 10 positions matching TRBD1. Germline V gives CDR1 PRHDT, CDR2 FYEKMQ (reference sequence). J was trimmed by 8 bases and V by 5 bases; bases with no gene match: 5. This CDR3 comprises 13 residues. CDR3 DNA sequence: TGTGCCAGCAGCCCGACAGGGGGCGGAGGCTACACCTTC. Amino acids: CASSPTGGGGYTF.

The V call is TRBV5-4, the J call TRBJ2-2; D is perhaps TRBD1 (5 bases). Germline CDR1 is SGHNT and CDR2 is YYREEE (reference sequence). This CDR3 comprises 15 residues. V was clipped by 3 bases and J by 1 base, with 10 bases between them. Here the CDR3 DNA reads TGTGCCAGCAGCTATAGGACACTGAACACCGGGGAGCTGTTTTTT. As protein: CASSYRTLNTGELFF.

This chain uses TRBV27 with TRBJ2-3; 7 bases map to TRBD2. V dropped 5 bases and J dropped 5; count of bases not matched to a gene: 7. The CDR3 runs 14 residues. CDR1 and CDR2 from the germline V gene are MNHEY and SMNVEV (reference sequence). CDR3 DNA sequence: TGTGCCAGCAGTAGAGCGGGGTTGGGAGATACGCAGTATTTT. The encoded protein is CASSRAGLGDTQYF.

The chain recombines TRBV3-1 (or the pseudogene TRBV3-2) with TRBJ1-2; D possibly corresponds to TRBD1 (6 bases). The CDR3 is 15 amino acids. V was pared by 0 bases and J by 7 bases, with 15 bases between. Germline values: CDR1 LGHDT, CDR2 YNNKEL (reference sequence). For the CDR3, the DNA is TGTGCCAGCAGCCAAGATAGACAGGTCTTTGGTGGCTACACCTTC. Translated, it gives CASSQDRQVFGGYTF.